There are a few counts of the clone carrying this T cell receptor beta chain. The CDR3 length is 13 residues. Trimming left V 1 base short and J 6 bases short, with 9 bases between. Primers used in a second PCR of about 6 to 12 cycles were a sample-barcoded 5' primer and a J-beta primer mix. Tagging of each cDNA molecule was performed by a template-switch adaptor with 12 random nucleotides. A single record per CDR3 protein comes from TCRdb applying MiXCR to the 5' RACE reads. Of 800,000 to 950,000 distinct CDR3 sequences listed, around 48% are singletons. The data originate from a study of blood T cells in healthy people across ages.

This TCR came from a man aged 25-45 years in good health. Specimen: blood. The chain is built from TRBV12-3 or TRBV12-4 and TRBJ1-2, with D unresolved. CDR3 loop: CASSLGLVNGYTF. CDR3 in DNA: TGTGCCAGCAGTTTAGGGTTGGTGAATGGCTACACCTTC.